This T cell receptor beta chain stems from a study of T cell changes during pregnancy in multiple sclerosis. The table came from immunoSEQ multiplex PCR; TCRdb's copy has only in-frame clones and leaves some out. The sample includes about 51,000 clones, approximately 93% of them seen just once. Germline V gene lookup returns CDR1 SGHDN and CDR2 FVKESK. The CDR3 runs to 15 residues. The germline V and J ends were trimmed by 5 bases and 7 bases, with 20 bases remaining between them. This chain connects TRBV14 to TRBJ1-1; possibly TRBD1 for D (5 bases). Sample: peripheral blood, taken in the second trimester of pregnancy. This TCR was sampled from a female donor with multiple sclerosis, enrolled in a pregnancy study. This CDR3 reads CASSLRSLQGGEAFF. The CDR3 DNA reads as TGTGCCAGCAGCTTACGCTCCCTGCAGGGAGGTGAAGCTTTCTTT. Looking up the rest from reference TRBV14 and TRBJ1-1 gives the full variable domain: EAGVTQFPSHSVIEKGQTVTLRCDPISGHDNLYWYRRVMGKEIKFLLHFVKESKQDESGMPNNRFLAERTGGTYSTLKVQPAELEDSGVYFCASSLRSLQGGEAFFGQGTRLTVV.